One and the same sample provided the 23 T cell receptor beta chains below, sequenced in a study of T cell repertoires in cytomegalovirus infection. TCRdb redid the calling of the reads with MiXCR, one entry per CDR3 protein. The table lists approximately 130,000 distinct CDR3 sequences, approximately 9.2% of them singletons. The sample was PBMCs. The receptors originated from a human donor in good health (CMV status not recorded). Some clones in this sample may be carry-over from other donors' samples.

This clonotype was seen only a few times. J is TRBJ2-3 and V is TRBV20-1; perhaps TRBD2 as D (6 bases). Germline V gene sequence: CDR1 DFQATT, CDR2 SNEGSKA (reference sequence). V lost 1 base, J lost 7 bases, and 15 bases lay in between. CDR3 length: 14 residues. CDR3 nucleotide sequence: TGCAGTGCTAGAGCGGGGGAGAAAGGAAATACGCAGTATTTT. This gives the protein CSARAGEKGNTQYF.

This clonotype was counted many times. This sequence joins TRBV7-9 and TRBJ2-7; 10 nucleotides match TRBD1. Germline V gene data show CDR1 as SEHNR and CDR2 as FQNEAQ (reference sequence). The CDR3 totals 16 residues. Unmatched junction bases numbered 10, after V lost 5 bases and J lost 3 bases. CDR3 sequence (DNA): TGTGCCAGCAGCGAATTGGGACAGGGGAGAGTCTACGAGCAGTACTTC. Encoded protein: CASSELGQGRVYEQYF.

In this sample, this clonotype turned up many times. The chain recombines TRBV20-1 with TRBJ2-7, with TRBD1 identical over 8 bases. V lost 3 bases, J lost 12 bases, and 7 bases stayed unmatched. This CDR3 has 11 residues. From germline, CDR1 is DFQATT and CDR2 SNEGSKA (reference sequence). The CDR3 DNA is TGCAGTGCTAGTACAGGGGGTAGGACGTACTTC. Encoded protein: CSASTGGRTYF.

In its sample, this clonotype was seen many times. This chain uses TRBV7-2 with TRBJ2-3; 9 nucleotides match TRBD2. The germline V gene has CDR1 SGHTA and CDR2 FQGNSA. The CDR3 sequence is 17 residues long. The junction had 15 bases not matched to a gene; V was cut back by 2 bases and J by 9 bases. The CDR3 region is CASSLSPAGGPGGTQYF. The DNA of the CDR3 is TGTGCCAGCAGCTTAAGCCCGGCGGGGGGGCCGGGCGGAACGCAGTATTTT.

This clonotype was picked up a small number of times. The chain couples TRBV3-1 to TRBJ2-1; D gene ambiguous. CDR1 LGHDT and CDR2 YNNKEL come from the germline V gene (reference sequence). The length of the CDR3 is 14 residues. Trimming removed 2 bases from V and 0 bases from J, with 5 bases in between. CDR3 amino acids: CASSQKSSYNEQFF. The DNA for the CDR3 is TGTGCCAGCAGCCAAAAGAGCTCCTACAATGAGCAGTTCTTC.

In this sample, this clonotype turned up many times. The chain has TRBV6-1 and TRBJ2-5; D possibly corresponds to TRBD1 (6 bases). The germline V gene has CDR1 MNHNS and CDR2 SASEGT. Deletions cut 5 bases from V and 4 bases from J, with 17 bases between. The CDR3 sequence is 15 residues long. The CDR3 nucleotides are TGTGCCAGCAGTAGCTTCACAGGGAGCCGAGAGACCCAGTACTTC. Encoded protein: CASSSFTGSRETQYF.

This clonotype appeared a few times. This chain joins TRBV2 and TRBJ2-7, with D tentatively TRBD2 (6 bases). The germline V gene encodes CDR1 SNHLY and CDR2 FYNNEI. The CDR3 length is 13 residues. The V and J ends lost 7 bases and 5 bases respectively, with 15 bases between them. CDR3: CASNLDRGNEQYF. CDR3 in DNA: TGTGCCAGCAATTTAGACCGGGGGAACGAGCAGTACTTC.

This clonotype was detected only once. At one end, the junction sequence differs from germline, possibly due to a read error. V is TRBV6-6 and J is TRBJ2-1; perhaps D is TRBD1 or TRBD2 (6 bases each). Germline lookup yields CDR1 MNHNY and CDR2 SVGAGI (reference sequence). The CDR3 covers 17 residues. The CDR3 sequence: CPSRWPQGPSVYNEQFF. The CDR3 coding sequence is TGTCCCAGCAGATGGCCCCAGGGGCCTAGCGTATACAATGAGCAGTTCTTC.

The V and J genes are TRBV28 and TRBJ2-7; perhaps TRBD1 as D (6 bases). The germline V and J ends were trimmed by 2 bases and 4 bases, with 12 bases remaining between them. The CDR3 consists of 14 residues. Germline V gives CDR1 MDHEN, CDR2 SYDVKM. The CDR3 protein is CASSLPGVLYEQYF. Written as DNA, the CDR3 is TGTGCCAGCAGTTTACCAGGGGTATTATACGAGCAGTACTTC.

There are many counts of this clonotype. The V call is TRBV7-2, the J call TRBJ2-6; no firm D call. Looked up from germline, CDR1 is SGHTA and CDR2 is FQGNSA. Deletions cut 6 bases from V and 0 bases from J, with 3 bases between. The CDR3 covers 13 residues. The CDR3 nucleotides are TGTGCCAGCAGGTCCTCTGGGGCCAACGTCCTGACTTTC. This gives the protein CASRSSGANVLTF.

This clonotype showed up many times. The gene calls are TRBV6-2 or TRBV6-3 and TRBJ2-1; 10 positions match TRBD2. CDR1 is MNHEY and CDR2 is SVGEGT in the germline V gene. There are 14 residues in the CDR3. Trimming removed 6 bases from V and 10 bases from J; junction bases left unmatched: 9. CDR3 residues: CASSLPPTSGEQFF. The CDR3, as DNA: TGTGCCAGCAGCCTGCCGCCGACTAGCGGGGAGCAGTTCTTC.

V and J are TRBV20-1 and TRBJ1-1; D ambiguous. Trimming shortened V by 0 bases and J by 3 bases, and 5 bases separated the two germline ends. Germline V lookup: CDR1 DFQATT, CDR2 SNEGSKA (reference sequence). This CDR3 has 12 amino acids. CDR3: CSARDIDTEAFF. CDR3 coding DNA: TGCAGTGCTAGAGATATTGACACTGAAGCTTTCTTT.

This chain connects TRBV5-1 to TRBJ2-5; D possibly uses TRBD1 or TRBD2 (5 bases each). This CDR3 has 16 residues. V lost 5 bases and J 3 bases, leaving 20 bases between the germline ends. Germline-derived CDR1 and CDR2 are SGHRS and YFSETQ. CDR3 in amino acids: CASRLESGREEETQYF. As DNA, the CDR3 is TGCGCCAGCAGACTGGAGTCAGGGAGAGAGGAAGAGACCCAGTACTTC.

This clonotype occurred a few times. This chain joins TRBV2 and TRBJ1-1, with D hard to call. The ends were cut back, 5 bases at V and 3 bases at J, with 16 bases in the middle. The CDR3 totals 15 residues. The V gene's germline CDR1 is SNHLY and CDR2 FYNNEI. CDR3 coding DNA: TGTGCCAGCAGTTTCCCGGGCGGGCAGTACACTGAAGCTTTCTTT. Translating it yields CASSFPGGQYTEAFF.

This clonotype has ten or more counts. The gene calls are TRBV7-9 and TRBJ2-7; D is ambiguous. The CDR3 is made up of 17 amino acids. Germline V gene lookup returns CDR1 SEHNR and CDR2 FQNEAQ (reference sequence). V dropped 5 bases and J dropped 3 bases, with 23 bases sitting between them. DNA for the CDR3: TGTGCCAGCAGCACAAACGAAGGAAGCGACGTCCTCTACGAGCAGTACTTC. Encoded protein: CASSTNEGSDVLYEQYF. The full variable domain, completed using reference TRBV7-9 and TRBJ2-7, is DTGVSQNPRHKITKRGQNVTFRCDPISEHNRLYWYRQTLGQGPEFLTYFQNEAQLEKSRLLSDRFSAERPKGSFSTLEIQRTEQGDSAMYLCASSTNEGSDVLYEQYFGPGTRLTVT.

This clonotype was seen many times. The genes are TRBV7-2 and TRBJ1-2, with D tentatively TRBD1 (5 bases). CDR3 length: 12 residues. V lost 5 bases and J lost 6, with 10 bases in between. Germline V gene sequence: CDR1 SGHTA, CDR2 FQGNSA. The DNA of the CDR3 is TGTGCCAGCAGCGTCGACAGCCATGGCTACACCTTC. This translates into CASSVDSHGYTF.

This clonotype was detected ten times or more. The gene calls are TRBV7-2 and TRBJ2-7; 10 positions match TRBD2. There are 13 residues in the CDR3. Trimming removed 7 bases from V and 6 bases from J; junction bases left unmatched: 6. From germline, CDR1 is SGHTA and CDR2 FQGNSA. The DNA of the CDR3 is TGTGCCAGCACTACTAGCGGGATTATCGAGCAGTACTTC. Protein sequence: CASTTSGIIEQYF.

This clonotype was detected only a few times. This chain connects TRBV5-4 to TRBJ2-3; a possible D gene is TRBD1 (6 bases). This CDR3 has 15 residues. Trimming pared 2 bases from V and 2 bases from J, leaving 12 bases between. Germline CDR1 is SGHNT and CDR2 is YYREEE (reference sequence). CDR3 in DNA: TGTGCCAGCAGCTTCTCCGGGACAATCACAGATACGCAGTATTTT. Amino acids: CASSFSGTITDTQYF.

This clonotype was seen many times. V and J are TRBV11-2 and TRBJ1-2; 8 bases are shared with TRBD1. J gave up 8 bases and V 0 bases, and 8 bases lay outside the gene matches. Germline CDR1 SGHAT, CDR2 FQNNGV. This CDR3 spans 15 amino acids. The CDR3 loop is CASSLDLVTGAGYTF. CDR3 bases: TGTGCCAGCAGCTTAGATTTGGTGACAGGGGCGGGCTACACCTTC.

The V gene is TRBV7-2, the J gene TRBJ2-3; maybe TRBD2 (7 bases). The CDR3 runs 16 residues. Per the germline V gene, CDR1 is SGHTA and CDR2 is FQGNSA. The V end was cut by 7 bases, the J end by 10 bases, with 27 bases between. The CDR3 DNA sequence: TGTGCCAGCACCCCAGGTGGGGGGGGGGGCACAAATCCGCAGTATTTT. Residues: CASTPGGGGGTNPQYF.

There are many counts of this clonotype. The J gene is TRBJ2-5, the V gene TRBV7-9; possible D gene TRBD1, 6 bases. The germline V and J ends were trimmed by 1 base and 2 bases, with 11 bases remaining between them. Germline-derived CDR1 and CDR2 are SEHNR and FQNEAQ (reference sequence). The CDR3 runs to 15 residues. The CDR3 bases are TGTGCCAGCAGCTTAGACCGCCAGGGGCAAGAGACCCAGTACTTC. Residues: CASSLDRQGQETQYF.

This clonotype was observed many times. V usage is TRBV28 and J usage is TRBJ2-5; D unclear. V gave up 0 bases and J gave up 1 base, with 9 bases separating them. The CDR3 length is 15 residues. Germline V gene data show CDR1 as MDHEN and CDR2 as SYDVKM. For the CDR3, the DNA is TGTGCCAGCAGTTTATGGTCAGGACGCCAAGAGACCCAGTACTTC. Its protein is CASSLWSGRQETQYF.

This clonotype was counted ten times or more. The chain employs TRBV7-9 and TRBJ2-7; 8 bases align to TRBD2. There are 15 residues in the CDR3. The germline V gene encodes CDR1 SEHNR and CDR2 FQNEAQ (reference sequence). V gave up 6 bases and J gave up 2 bases; unmatched junction bases: 9. CDR3 amino acids: CASSPTSGDAYEQYF. CDR3 in DNA: TGTGCCAGCAGTCCCACTAGCGGCGACGCCTACGAGCAGTACTTC. Looking up the rest from reference TRBV7-9 and TRBJ2-7 gives the full variable domain: DTGVSQNPRHKITKRGQNVTFRCDPISEHNRLYWYRQTLGQGPEFLTYFQNEAQLEKSRLLSDRFSAERPKGSFSTLEIQRTEQGDSAMYLCASSPTSGDAYEQYFGPGTRLTVT.